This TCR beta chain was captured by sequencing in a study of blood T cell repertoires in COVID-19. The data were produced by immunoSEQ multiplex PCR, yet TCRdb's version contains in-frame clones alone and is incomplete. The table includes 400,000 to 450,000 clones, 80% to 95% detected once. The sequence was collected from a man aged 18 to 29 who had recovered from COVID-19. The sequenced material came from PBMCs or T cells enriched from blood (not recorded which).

This chain's CDR3 is CASSLVDRVEQFF. CDR3 bases: TGTGCCAGCAGCTTGGTGGACAGGGTTGAGCAGTTCTTC. The J gene is TRBJ2-1, the V gene TRBV5-5; 8 nucleotides agree with TRBD1. This CDR3 comprises 13 residues. Looked up from germline, CDR1 is SGHKS and CDR2 is YYEKEE (reference sequence). With 0 bases clipped from V and 9 bases from J, the junction kept 2 bases outside the gene matches.